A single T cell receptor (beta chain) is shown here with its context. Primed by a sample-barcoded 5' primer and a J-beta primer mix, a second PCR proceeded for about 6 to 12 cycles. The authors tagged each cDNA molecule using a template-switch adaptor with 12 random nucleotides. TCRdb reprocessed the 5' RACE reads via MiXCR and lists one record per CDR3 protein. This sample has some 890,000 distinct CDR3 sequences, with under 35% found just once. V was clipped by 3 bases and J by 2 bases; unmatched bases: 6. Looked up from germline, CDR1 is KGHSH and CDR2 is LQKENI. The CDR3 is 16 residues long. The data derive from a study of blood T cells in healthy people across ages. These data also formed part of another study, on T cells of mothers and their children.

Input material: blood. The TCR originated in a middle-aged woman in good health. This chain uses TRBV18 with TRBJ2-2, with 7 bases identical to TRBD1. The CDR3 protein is CASSPPDRENTGELFF. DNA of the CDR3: TGTGCCAGCTCACCTCCAGACAGGGAAAACACCGGGGAGCTGTTTTTT.